This T cell receptor beta chain was profiled in a study of regulatory T cells in long-lasting Graves disease. Looking at the study overall: Persistent cases were those of Graves' disease that involved over 5 years of antithyroid drugs with positive TSH receptor antibodies. Study-level points and caveats: Samples came from peripheral blood alone, without thyroid tissue. Persistent patients shared more public clonotypes (2,741) than new patients (about 1,000).

There are 17 residues in the CDR3. V shed 0 bases and J 7 bases; nucleotides not matched to a gene: 11. Germline CDR1 SGHVS, CDR2 FQNEAQ. For this clonotype: What it binds is not known.

Time point described: persistent/refractory GD, antithyroid drugs over 5 years with positive TRAb. Isolated PBMC RNA provided the starting material for the TCR library. An endocrinology department located in Xi'an, China, was where the patients came from. Arm-PCR of CDR3 regions and iRepertoire HTBI primers were used to build TCR beta libraries. TCRdb used MiXCR to reprocess the multiplex PCR reads, holding one entry per CDR3 protein. The table has roughly 500,000 distinct CDR3 sequences, less than 25% seen once. This chain joins TRBV7-8 and TRBJ2-2, with 7 bases fitting TRBD1. The specimen was peripheral blood mononuclear cells (PBMCs), collected when the disease was refractory, from a patient treated with antithyroid drugs. The source of this sequence is a female donor with Graves disease. The CDR3 nucleotides read TGTGCCAGCAGCTTAGCAGCAGGACAGGTCGTTGGCGGGGAGCTGTTTTTT. It translates to CASSLAAGQVVGGELFF.